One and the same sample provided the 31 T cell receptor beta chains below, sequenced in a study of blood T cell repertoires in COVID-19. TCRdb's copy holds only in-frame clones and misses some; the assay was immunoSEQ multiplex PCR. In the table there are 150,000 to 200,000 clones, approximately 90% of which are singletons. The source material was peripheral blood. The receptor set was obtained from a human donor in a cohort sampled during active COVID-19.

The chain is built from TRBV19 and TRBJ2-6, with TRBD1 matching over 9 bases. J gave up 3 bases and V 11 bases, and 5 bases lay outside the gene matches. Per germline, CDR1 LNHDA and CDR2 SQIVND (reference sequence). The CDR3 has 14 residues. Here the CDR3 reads CAVRDRVGANVLTF. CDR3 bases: TGTGCCGTCCGGGACAGGGTTGGGGCCAACGTCCTGACTTTC.

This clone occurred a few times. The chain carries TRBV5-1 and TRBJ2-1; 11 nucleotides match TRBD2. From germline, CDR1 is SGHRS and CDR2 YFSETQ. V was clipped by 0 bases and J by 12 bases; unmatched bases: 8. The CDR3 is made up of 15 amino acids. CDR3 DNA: TGCGCCAGCAGCTTGGATAGCGGGAGGGCCTATGTGCAGTTCTTC. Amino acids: CASSLDSGRAYVQFF.

CDR3 DNA sequence: TGTGCCAGCAGTGAAAATCCTAGCGGGGGAGGTGAGCAGTTCTTC. Residues: CASSENPSGGGEQFF. V and J are TRBV6-1 and TRBJ2-1; 10 nucleotides align to TRBD2. The CDR3 extends over 15 amino acids. The V segment lost 2 bases and the J segment 9 bases; nucleotides outside the gene matches: 7. Per the germline V gene, CDR1 is MNHNS and CDR2 is SASEGT.

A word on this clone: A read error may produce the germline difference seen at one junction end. DNA for the CDR3: TGTGCCAGCAGTCCCGGGACAGGGTACAACTATGGCTGCACCTTC. Its translation: CASSPGTGYNYGCTF. This chain links TRBV3-1 (or the pseudogene TRBV3-2) with TRBJ1-2; 9 positions agree with TRBD1. The CDR3 spans 15 residues. Per germline, CDR1 LGHDT and CDR2 YNNKEL (reference sequence).

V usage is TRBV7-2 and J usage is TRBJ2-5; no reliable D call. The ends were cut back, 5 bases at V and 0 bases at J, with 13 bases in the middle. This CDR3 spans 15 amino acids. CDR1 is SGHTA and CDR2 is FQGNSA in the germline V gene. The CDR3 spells CASSRDWFYQETQYF. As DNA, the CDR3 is TGTGCCAGCAGCCGTGACTGGTTCTACCAAGAGACCCAGTACTTC.

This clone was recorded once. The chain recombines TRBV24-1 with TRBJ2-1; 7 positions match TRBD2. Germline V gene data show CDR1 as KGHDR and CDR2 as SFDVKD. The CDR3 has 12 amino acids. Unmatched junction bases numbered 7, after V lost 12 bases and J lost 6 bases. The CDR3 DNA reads TGTGCCCCCATGTGGGGGGGCAATGAGCAGTTCTTC. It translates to CAPMWGGNEQFF.

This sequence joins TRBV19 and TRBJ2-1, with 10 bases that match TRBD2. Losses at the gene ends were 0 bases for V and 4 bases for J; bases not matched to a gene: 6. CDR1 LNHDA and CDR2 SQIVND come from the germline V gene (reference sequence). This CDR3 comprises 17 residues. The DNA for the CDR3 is TGTGCCAGTAGTATAGATCTTGAGACTAGCGGGTACAATGAGCAGTTCTTC. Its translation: CASSIDLETSGYNEQFF.

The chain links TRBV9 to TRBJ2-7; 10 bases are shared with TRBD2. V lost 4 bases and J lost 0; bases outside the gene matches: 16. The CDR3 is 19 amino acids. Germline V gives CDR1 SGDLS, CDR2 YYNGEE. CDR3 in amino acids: CASSPRSSPRTSGSYEQYF. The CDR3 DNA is TGTGCCAGCAGCCCCCGTAGTAGTCCAAGGACTAGCGGCTCCTACGAGCAGTACTTC.

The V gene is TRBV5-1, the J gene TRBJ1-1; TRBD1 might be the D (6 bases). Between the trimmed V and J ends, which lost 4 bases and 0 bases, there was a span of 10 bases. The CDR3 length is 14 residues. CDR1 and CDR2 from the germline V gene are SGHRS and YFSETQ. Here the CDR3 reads CASSKRTVNTEAFF. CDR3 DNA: TGCGCCAGCAGCAAGCGGACAGTGAACACTGAAGCTTTCTTT.

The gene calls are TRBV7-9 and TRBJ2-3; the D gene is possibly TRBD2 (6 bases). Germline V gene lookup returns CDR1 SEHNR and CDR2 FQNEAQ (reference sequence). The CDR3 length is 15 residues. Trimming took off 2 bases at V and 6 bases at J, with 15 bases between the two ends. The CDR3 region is CASSLRGGAGDTQYF. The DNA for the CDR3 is TGTGCCAGCAGCTTAAGGGGAGGCGCGGGGGATACGCAGTATTTT.

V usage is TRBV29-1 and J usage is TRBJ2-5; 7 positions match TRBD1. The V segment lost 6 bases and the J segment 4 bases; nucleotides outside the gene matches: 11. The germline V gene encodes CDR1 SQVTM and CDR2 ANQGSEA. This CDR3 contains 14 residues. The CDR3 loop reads CSVEYRQGRETQYF. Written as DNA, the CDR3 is TGCAGCGTCGAATACCGACAGGGAAGAGAGACCCAGTACTTC.

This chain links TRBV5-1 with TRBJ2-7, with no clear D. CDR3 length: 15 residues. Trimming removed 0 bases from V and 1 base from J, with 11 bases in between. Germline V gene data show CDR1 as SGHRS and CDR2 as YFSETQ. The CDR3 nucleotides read TGCGCCAGCAGCTTGGCCGGAGATTCGTCCTACGAGCAGTACTTC. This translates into CASSLAGDSSYEQYF.

CDR3: CASSEPTGLTDTQYF. CDR3 DNA: TGTGCCAGCAGTGAACCGACAGGGTTGACAGATACGCAGTATTTT. The V and J genes are TRBV2 and TRBJ2-3, with TRBD1 matching 7 bases. CDR3 length: 15 residues. V lost 2 bases, J lost 3 bases, and 5 bases stayed unmatched. The germline V gene encodes CDR1 SNHLY and CDR2 FYNNEI.

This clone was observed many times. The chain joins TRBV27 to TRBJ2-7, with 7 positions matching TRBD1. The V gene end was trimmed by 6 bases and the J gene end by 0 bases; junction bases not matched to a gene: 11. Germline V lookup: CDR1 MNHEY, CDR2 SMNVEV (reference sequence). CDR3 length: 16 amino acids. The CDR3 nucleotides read TGTGCCAGCAGCTATACTTGGACAGGCAACTCCTACGAGCAGTACTTC. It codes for CASSYTWTGNSYEQYF.

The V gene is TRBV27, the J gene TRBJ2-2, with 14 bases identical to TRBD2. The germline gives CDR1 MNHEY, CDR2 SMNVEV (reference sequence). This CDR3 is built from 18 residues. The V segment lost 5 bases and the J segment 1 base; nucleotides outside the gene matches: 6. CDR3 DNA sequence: TGTGCCAGCAGTACCCGGACTAGCGGGAGGCGGAACACCGGGGAGCTGTTTTTT. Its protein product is CASSTRTSGRRNTGELFF.

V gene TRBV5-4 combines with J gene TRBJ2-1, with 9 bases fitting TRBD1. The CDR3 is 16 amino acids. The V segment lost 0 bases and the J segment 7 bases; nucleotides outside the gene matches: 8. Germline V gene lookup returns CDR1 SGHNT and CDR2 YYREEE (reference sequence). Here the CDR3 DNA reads TGTGCCAGCAGCTTGGCCCCCGGGACAGGGCAGAATGAGCAGTTCTTC. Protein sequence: CASSLAPGTGQNEQFF.

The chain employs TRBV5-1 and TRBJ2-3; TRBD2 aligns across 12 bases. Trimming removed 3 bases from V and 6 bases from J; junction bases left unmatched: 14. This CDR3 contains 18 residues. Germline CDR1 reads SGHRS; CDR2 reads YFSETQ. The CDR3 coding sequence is TGCGCCAGCAGCTACCCGGGGGCTAGCGGGGGGGCGTCTGATACGCAGTATTTT. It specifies CASSYPGASGGASDTQYF.

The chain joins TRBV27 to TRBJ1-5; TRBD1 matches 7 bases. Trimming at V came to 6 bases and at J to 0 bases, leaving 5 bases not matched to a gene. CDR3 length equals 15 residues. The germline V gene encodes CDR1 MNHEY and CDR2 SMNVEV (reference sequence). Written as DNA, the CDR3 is TGTGCCAGCAGCAAAGGGGGCTTTAGCAATCAGCCCCAGCATTTT. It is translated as CASSKGGFSNQPQHF.

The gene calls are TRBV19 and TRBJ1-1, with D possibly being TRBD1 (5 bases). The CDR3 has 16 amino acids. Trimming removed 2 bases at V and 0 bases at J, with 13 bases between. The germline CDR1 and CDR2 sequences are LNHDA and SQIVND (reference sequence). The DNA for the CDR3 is TGTGCCAGTAGTATATGGGCAGGGATGATGAACACTGAAGCTTTCTTT. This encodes CASSIWAGMMNTEAFF. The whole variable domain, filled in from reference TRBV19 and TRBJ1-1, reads DGGITQSPKYLFRKEGQNVTLSCEQNLNHDAMYWYRQDPGQGLRLIYYSQIVNDFQKGDIAEGYSVSREKKESFPLTVTSAQKNPTAFYLCASSIWAGMMNTEAFFGQGTRLTVV.

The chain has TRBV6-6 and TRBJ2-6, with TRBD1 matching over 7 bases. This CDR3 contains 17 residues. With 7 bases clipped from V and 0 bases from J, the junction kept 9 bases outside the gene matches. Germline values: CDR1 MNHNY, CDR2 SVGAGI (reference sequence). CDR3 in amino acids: CASIRDRDYSGANVLTF. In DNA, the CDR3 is TGTGCCAGCATTCGCGACAGGGATTACTCTGGGGCCAACGTCCTGACTTTC.

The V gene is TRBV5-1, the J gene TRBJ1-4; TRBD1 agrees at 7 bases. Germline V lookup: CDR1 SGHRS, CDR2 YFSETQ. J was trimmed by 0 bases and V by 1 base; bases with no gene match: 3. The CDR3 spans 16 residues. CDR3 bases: TGCGCCAGCAGCTTGAGGCAGGGGGCAACTAATGAAAAACTGTTTTTT. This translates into CASSLRQGATNEKLFF.

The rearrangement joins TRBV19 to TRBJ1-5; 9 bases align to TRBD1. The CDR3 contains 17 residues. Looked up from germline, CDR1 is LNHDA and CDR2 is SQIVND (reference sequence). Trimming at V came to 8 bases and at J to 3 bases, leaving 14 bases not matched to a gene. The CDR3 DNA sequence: TGTGCCAGTGCAAACATTTCCGGGACAGGGTTCAATCAGCCCCAGCATTTT. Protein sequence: CASANISGTGFNQPQHF. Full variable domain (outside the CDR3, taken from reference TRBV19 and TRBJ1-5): DGGITQSPKYLFRKEGQNVTLSCEQNLNHDAMYWYRQDPGQGLRLIYYSQIVNDFQKGDIAEGYSVSREKKESFPLTVTSAQKNPTAFYLCASANISGTGFNQPQHFGDGTRLSIL.

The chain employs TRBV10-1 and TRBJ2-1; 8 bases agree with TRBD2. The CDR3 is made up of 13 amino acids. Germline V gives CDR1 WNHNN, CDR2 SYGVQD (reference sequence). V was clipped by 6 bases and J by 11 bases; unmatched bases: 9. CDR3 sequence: CASSEARGGQQFF. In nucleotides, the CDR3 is TGCGCCAGCAGCGAAGCACGGGGGGGCCAGCAGTTCTTC.

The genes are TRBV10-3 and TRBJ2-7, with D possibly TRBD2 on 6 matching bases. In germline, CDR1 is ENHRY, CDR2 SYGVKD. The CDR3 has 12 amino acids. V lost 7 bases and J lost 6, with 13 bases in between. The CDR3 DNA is TGTGCCATCAAGGAGGGGACGGGCGAGCAGTACTTC. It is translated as CAIKEGTGEQYF.

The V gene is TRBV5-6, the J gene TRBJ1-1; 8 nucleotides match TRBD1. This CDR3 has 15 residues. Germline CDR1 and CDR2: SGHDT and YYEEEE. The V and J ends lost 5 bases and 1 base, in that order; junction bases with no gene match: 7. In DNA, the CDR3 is TGTGCCAGCAGGATCACAGGGGGGGCGAACACTGAAGCTTTCTTT. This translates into CASRITGGANTEAFF.

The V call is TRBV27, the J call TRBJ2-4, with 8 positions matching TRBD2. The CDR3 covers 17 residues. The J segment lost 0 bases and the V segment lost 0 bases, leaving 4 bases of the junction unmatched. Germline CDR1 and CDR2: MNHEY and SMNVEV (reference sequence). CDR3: CASSLSGGVTAKNIQYF. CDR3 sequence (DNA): TGTGCCAGCAGTTTATCCGGGGGGGTGACAGCCAAAAACATTCAGTACTTC.

The CDR3 nucleotides read TGTGCCAGCAGACATCTTCCCCTGACAGGGCGAGGGAAAGAAAAACTGTTTTTT. Amino acid sequence: CASRHLPLTGRGKEKLFF. The chain uses TRBV27 and TRBJ1-4, with 7 bases fitting TRBD1. Germline lookup yields CDR1 MNHEY and CDR2 SMNVEV (reference sequence). The CDR3 is made up of 18 amino acids. Unmatched junction bases numbered 21, after V lost 6 bases and J lost 8 bases. Complete variable domain (other parts from reference TRBV27 and TRBJ1-4): EAQVTQNPRYLITVTGKKLTVTCSQNMNHEYMSWYRQDPGLGLRQIYYSMNVEVTDKGDVPEGYKVSRKEKRNFPLILESPSPNQTSLYFCASRHLPLTGRGKEKLFFGSGTQLSVL.

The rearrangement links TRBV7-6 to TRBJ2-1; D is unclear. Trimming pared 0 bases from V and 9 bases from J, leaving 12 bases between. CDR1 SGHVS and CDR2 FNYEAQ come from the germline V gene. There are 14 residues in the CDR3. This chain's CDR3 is CASSLAAARGEQFF. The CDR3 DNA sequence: TGTGCCAGCAGCTTAGCCGCGGCCCGTGGTGAGCAGTTCTTC. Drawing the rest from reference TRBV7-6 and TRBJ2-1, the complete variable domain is GAGVSQSPRYKVTKRGQDVALRCDPISGHVSLYWYRQALGQGPEFLTYFNYEAQQDKSGLPNDRFSAERPEGSISTLTIQRTEQRDSAMYRCASSLAAARGEQFFGPGTRLTVL.

The CDR3 protein is CASRKNPGQQYEQYF. CDR3 sequence (DNA): TGTGCCAGCAGAAAAAATCCTGGACAGCAATACGAGCAGTACTTC. This chain links TRBV7-9 with TRBJ2-7; D is possibly TRBD1 (6 bases). The CDR3 is 15 amino acids. CDR1 is SEHNR, CDR2 FQNEAQ, per germline (reference sequence). Deletions cut 6 bases from V and 4 bases from J, with 19 bases between.

CDR3: CASSSRRLGDTEAFF. The CDR3 region has the DNA TGTGCCAGCAGTTCGCGCCGTTTAGGGGACACTGAAGCTTTCTTT. J is TRBJ1-1 and V is TRBV6-5, with D possibly TRBD1 on 5 matching bases. V was shortened by 4 bases and J by 3 bases, with 15 bases between the two germline ends. Germline loops: CDR1 MNHEY, CDR2 SVGAGI. This CDR3 spans 15 amino acids.

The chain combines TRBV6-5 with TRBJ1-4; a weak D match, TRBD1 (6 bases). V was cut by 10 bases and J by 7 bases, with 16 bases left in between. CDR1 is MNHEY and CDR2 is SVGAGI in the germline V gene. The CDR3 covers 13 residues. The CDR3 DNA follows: TGTGCCACACAGGGCGGTCTGGGTGAAAAACTGTTTTTT. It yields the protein CATQGGLGEKLFF.